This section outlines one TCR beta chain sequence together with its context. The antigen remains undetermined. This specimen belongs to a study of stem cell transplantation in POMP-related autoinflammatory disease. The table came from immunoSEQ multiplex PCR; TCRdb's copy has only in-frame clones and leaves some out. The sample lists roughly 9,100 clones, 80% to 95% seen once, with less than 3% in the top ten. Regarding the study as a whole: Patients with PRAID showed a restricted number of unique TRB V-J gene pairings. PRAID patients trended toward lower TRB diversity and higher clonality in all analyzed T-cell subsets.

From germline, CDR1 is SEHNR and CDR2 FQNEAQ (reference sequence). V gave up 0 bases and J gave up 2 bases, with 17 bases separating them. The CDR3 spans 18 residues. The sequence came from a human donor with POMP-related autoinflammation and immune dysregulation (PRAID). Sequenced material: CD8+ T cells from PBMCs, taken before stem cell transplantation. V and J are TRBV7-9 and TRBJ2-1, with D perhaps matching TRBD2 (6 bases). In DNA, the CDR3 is TGTGCCAGCAGCTTAGCTTCCTGGATGGGCGGGGCCTACAATGAGCAGTTCTTC. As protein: CASSLASWMGGAYNEQFF.